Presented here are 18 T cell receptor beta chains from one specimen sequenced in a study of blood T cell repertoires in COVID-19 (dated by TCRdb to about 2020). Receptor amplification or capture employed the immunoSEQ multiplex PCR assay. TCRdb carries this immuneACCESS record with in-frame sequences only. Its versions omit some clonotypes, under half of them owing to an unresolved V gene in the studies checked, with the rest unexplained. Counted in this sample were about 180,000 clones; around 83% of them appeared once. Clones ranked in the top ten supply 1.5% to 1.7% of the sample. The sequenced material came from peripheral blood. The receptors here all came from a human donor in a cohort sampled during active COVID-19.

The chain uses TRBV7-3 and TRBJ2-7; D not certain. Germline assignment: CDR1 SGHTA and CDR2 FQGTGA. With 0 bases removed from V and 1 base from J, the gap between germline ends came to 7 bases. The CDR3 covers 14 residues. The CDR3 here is CASSLTLTSYEQYF. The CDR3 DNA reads TGTGCCAGCAGCTTAACGCTGACTTCCTACGAGCAGTACTTC.

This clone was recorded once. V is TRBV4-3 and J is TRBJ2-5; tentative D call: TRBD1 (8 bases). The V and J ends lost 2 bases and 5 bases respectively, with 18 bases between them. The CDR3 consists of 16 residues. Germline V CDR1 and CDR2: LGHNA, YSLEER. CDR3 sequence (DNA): TGCGCCAGCAGCCAAAAACCGTCACAGGGGGGGGAGACCCAGTACTTC. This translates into CASSQKPSQGGETQYF.

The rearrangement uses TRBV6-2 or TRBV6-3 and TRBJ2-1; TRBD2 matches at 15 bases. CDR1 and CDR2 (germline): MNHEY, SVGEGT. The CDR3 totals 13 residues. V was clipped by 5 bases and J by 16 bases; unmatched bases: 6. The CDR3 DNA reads TGTGCCAGCAGTCGGACTAGCGGGAGGGCCGTTTTCTTC. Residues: CASSRTSGRAVFF.

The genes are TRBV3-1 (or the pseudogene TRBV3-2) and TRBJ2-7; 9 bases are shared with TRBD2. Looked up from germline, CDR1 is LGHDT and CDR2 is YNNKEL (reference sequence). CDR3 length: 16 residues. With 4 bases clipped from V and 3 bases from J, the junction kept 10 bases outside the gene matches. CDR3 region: CASSPVPGLAYYEQYF. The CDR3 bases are TGTGCCAGCAGCCCGGTCCCCGGACTAGCGTACTACGAGCAGTACTTC.

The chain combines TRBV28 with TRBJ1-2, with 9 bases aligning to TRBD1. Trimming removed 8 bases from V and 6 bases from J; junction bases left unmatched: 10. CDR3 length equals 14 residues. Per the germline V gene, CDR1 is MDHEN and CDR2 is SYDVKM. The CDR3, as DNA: TGTGCCAGCGTTAGACAGGGGGTGAAGGATGGCTACACCTTC. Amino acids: CASVRQGVKDGYTF.

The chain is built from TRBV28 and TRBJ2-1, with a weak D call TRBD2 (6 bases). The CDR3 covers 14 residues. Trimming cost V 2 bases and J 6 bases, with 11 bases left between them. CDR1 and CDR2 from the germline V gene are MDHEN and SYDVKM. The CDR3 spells CASSLRESPNEQFF. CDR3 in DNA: TGTGCCAGCAGTTTACGGGAGTCACCCAATGAGCAGTTCTTC.

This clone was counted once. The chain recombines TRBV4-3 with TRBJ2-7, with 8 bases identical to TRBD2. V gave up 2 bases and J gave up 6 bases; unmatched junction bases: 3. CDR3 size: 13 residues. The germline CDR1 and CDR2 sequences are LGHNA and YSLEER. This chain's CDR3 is CASSQTGGSEQYF. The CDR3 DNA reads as TGCGCCAGCAGCCAAACGGGGGGGAGCGAGCAGTACTTC.

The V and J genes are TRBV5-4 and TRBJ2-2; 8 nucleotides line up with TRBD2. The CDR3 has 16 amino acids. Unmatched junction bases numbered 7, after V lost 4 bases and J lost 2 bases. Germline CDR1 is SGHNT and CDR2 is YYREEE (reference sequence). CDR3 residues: CASSPPTSVNTGELFF. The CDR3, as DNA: TGTGCCAGCAGCCCCCCGACTAGCGTAAACACCGGGGAGCTGTTTTTT. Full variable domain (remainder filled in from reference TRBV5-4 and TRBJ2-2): ETGVTQSPTHLIKTRGQQVTLRCSSQSGHNTVSWYQQALGQGPQFIFQYYREEENGRGNFPPRFSGLQFPNYSSELNVNALELDDSALYLCASSPPTSVNTGELFFGEGSRLTVL.

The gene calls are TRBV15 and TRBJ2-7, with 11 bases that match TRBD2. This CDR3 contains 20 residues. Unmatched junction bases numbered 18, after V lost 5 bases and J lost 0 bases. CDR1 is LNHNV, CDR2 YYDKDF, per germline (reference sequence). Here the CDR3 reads CATSATTKLAGATSSYEQYF. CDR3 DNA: TGTGCCACCAGCGCAACAACAAAACTAGCGGGAGCGACGAGCTCCTACGAGCAGTACTTC.

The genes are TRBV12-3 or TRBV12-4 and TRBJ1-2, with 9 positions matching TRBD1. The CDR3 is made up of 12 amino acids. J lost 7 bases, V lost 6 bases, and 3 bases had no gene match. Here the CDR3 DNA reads TGTGCCAGCAGGACAGGGGGGGGTGGCTACACCTTC. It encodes CASRTGGGGYTF.

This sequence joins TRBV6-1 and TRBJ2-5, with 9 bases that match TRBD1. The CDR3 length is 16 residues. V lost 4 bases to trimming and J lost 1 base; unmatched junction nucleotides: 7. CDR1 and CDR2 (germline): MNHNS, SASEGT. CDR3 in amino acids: CASSALDRGSQETQYF. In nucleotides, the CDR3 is TGTGCCAGCAGTGCCCTAGACAGGGGGTCCCAAGAGACCCAGTACTTC.

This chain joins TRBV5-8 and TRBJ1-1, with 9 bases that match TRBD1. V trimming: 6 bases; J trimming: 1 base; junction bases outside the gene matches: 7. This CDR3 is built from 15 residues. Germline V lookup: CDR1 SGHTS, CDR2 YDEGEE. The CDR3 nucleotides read TGTGCCAGCAAGCGGACAGGGGACCCGAACACTGAAGCTTTCTTT. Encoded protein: CASKRTGDPNTEAFF.

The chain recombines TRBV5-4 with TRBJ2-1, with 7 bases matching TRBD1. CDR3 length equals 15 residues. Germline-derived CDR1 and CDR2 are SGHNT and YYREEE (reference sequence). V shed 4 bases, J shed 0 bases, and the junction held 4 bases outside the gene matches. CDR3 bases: TGTGCCAGCAGCCCGGGACAGAGCTCCTACAATGAGCAGTTCTTC. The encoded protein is CASSPGQSSYNEQFF.

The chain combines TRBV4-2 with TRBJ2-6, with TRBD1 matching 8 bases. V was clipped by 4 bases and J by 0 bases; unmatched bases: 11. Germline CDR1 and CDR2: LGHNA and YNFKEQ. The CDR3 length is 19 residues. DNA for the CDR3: TGTGCCAGCAGCCCGGAGGACAGGGTAGGGGGCTCTGGGGCCAACGTCCTGACTTTC. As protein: CASSPEDRVGGSGANVLTF.

The DNA of the CDR3 is TGTGCCAGCAGTCGACAGGGCCCAAACTATGGCTACACCTTC. Residues: CASSRQGPNYGYTF. The V and J genes are TRBV6-5 and TRBJ1-2, with 7 positions matching TRBD1. Germline V lookup: CDR1 MNHEY, CDR2 SVGAGI. This CDR3 contains 14 residues. V gave up 5 bases and J gave up 2 bases; unmatched junction bases: 5.

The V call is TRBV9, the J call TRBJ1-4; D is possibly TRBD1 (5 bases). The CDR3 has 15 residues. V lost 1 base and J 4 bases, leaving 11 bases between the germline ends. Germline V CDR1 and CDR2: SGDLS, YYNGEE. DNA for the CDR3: TGTGCCAGCAGCGTATTAGCCGGGGGTAATGAAAAACTGTTTTTT. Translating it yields CASSVLAGGNEKLFF.

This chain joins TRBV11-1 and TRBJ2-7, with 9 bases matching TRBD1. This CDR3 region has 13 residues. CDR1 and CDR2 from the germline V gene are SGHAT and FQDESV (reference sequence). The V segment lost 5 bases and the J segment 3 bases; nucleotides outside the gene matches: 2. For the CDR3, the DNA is TGTGCCAGCAGCGCGGGACAGGGCTACGAGCAGTACTTC. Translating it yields CASSAGQGYEQYF.

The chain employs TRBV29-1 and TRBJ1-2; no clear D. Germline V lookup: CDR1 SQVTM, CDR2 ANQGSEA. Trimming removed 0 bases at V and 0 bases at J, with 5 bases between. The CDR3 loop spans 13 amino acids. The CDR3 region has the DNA TGCAGCGTTGAAGAGGCATCTAACTATGGCTACACCTTC. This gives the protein CSVEEASNYGYTF.